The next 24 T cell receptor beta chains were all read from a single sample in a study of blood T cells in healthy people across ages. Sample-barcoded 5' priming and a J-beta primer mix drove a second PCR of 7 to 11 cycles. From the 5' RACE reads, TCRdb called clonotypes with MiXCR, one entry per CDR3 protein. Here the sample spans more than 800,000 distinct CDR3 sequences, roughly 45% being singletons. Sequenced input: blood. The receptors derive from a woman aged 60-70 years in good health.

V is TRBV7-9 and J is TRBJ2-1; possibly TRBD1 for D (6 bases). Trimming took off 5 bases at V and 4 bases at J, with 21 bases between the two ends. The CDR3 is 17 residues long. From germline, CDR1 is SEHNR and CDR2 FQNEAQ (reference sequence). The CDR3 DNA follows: TGTGCCAGCAGCCCCAGAGGGGCTAGAGGGGGTTACAATGAGCAGTTCTTC. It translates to CASSPRGARGGYNEQFF.

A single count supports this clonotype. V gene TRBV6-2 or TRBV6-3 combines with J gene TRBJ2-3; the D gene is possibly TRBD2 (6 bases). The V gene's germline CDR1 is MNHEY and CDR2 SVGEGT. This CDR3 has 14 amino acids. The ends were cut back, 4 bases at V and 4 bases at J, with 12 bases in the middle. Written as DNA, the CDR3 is TGTGCCAGCAGTTCACCGGGACTTTCAGATACGCAGTATTTT. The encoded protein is CASSSPGLSDTQYF.

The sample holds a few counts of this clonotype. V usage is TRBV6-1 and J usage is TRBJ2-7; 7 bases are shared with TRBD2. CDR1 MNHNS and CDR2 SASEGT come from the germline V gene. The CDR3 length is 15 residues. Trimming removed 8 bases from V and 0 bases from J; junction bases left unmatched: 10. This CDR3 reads CASLRAGVPSYEQYF. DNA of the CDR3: TGTGCCAGCTTGAGGGCGGGAGTACCCTCCTACGAGCAGTACTTC.

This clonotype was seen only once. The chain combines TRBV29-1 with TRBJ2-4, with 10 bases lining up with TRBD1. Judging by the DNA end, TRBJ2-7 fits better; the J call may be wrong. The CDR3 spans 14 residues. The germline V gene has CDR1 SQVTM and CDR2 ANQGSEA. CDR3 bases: TGCAGCAGCGTAGGGACAGGGGATGGAGGCGAGCAGTACTTC. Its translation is CSSVGTGDGGEQYF.

CDR3 residues: CASSPLRVTTTNNYGYTF. The CDR3 DNA reads as TGTGCCAGCAGCCCCCTAAGGGTTACGACAACAAATAACTATGGCTACACCTTC. The rearrangement joins TRBV5-5 to TRBJ1-2; unclear D gene. CDR1 is SGHKS and CDR2 is YYEKEE in the germline V gene (reference sequence). The CDR3 sequence is 18 residues long. The V end lost 4 bases, the J end lost 1 base, and 23 bases lay between the germline ends.

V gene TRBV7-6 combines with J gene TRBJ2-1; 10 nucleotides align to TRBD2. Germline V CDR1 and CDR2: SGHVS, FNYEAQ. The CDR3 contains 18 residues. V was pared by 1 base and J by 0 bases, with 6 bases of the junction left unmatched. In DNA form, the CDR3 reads TGTGCCAGCAGCTTAGGGCTAGCGGGAGTATCCTCCTACAATGAGCAGTTCTTC. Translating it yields CASSLGLAGVSSYNEQFF.

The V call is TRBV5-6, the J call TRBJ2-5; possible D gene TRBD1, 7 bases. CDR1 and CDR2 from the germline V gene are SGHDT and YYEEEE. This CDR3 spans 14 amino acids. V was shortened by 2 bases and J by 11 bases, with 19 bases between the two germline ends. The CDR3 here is CASSFRQGGWEQYF. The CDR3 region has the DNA TGTGCCAGCAGCTTCCGACAGGGAGGCTGGGAGCAGTACTTC.

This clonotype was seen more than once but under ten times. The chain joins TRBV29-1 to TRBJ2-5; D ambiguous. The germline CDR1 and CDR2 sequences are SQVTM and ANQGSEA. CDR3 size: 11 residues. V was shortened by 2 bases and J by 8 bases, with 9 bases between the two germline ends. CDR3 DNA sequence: TGCAGCGTTGAACAGGAGAGCACCCAGTACTTC. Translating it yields CSVEQESTQYF.

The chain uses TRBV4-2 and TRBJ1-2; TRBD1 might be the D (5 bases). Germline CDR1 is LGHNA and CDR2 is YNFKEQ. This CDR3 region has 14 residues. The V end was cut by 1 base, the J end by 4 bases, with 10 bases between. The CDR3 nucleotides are TGTGCCAGCAGCCAAGGACAGTCCCCCTATGGCTACACCTTC. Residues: CASSQGQSPYGYTF.

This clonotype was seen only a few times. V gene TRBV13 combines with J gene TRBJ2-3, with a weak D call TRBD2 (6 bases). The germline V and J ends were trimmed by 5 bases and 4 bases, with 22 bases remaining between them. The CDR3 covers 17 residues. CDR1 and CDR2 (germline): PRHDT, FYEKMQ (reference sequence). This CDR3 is CASSPSLARAVPDTQYF. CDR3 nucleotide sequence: TGTGCCAGCAGCCCCTCGCTAGCGCGCGCCGTTCCAGATACGCAGTATTTT.

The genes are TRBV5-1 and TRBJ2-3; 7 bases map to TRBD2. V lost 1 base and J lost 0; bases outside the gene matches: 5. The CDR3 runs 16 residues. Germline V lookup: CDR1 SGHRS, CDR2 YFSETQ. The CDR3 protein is CASSLSLSGSTDTQYF. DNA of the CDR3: TGCGCCAGCAGCTTGTCCCTTAGCGGGAGCACAGATACGCAGTATTTT.

CDR3 coding DNA: TGCAGTGCTAGAGATTATGCCCCCACAGGGGACCTTACAGATACGCAGTATTTT. Translated: CSARDYAPTGDLTDTQYF. The rearrangement joins TRBV20-1 to TRBJ2-3; 7 bases match TRBD1. CDR3 size: 18 residues. The junction had 15 bases not matched to a gene; V was cut back by 0 bases and J by 3 bases. CDR1 is DFQATT and CDR2 is SNEGSKA in the germline V gene (reference sequence).

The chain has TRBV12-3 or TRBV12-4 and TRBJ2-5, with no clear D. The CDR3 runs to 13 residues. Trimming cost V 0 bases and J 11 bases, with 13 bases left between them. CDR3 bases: TGTGCCAGCAGTTTAGCGTTAGTCGCTGCGCAGTACTTC. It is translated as CASSLALVAAQYF.

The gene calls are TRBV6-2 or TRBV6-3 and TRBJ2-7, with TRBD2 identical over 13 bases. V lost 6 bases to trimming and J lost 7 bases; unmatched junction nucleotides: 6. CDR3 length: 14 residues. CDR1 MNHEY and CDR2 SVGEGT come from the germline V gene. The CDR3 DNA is TGTGCCAGCAGGACTAGCGGGAGGACCAATGAGCAGTACTTC. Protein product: CASRTSGRTNEQYF.

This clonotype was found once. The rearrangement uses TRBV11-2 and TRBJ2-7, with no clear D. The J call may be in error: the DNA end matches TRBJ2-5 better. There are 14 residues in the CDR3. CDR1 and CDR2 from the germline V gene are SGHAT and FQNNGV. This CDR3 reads CASSLNLYIETQYF. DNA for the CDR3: TGTGCCAGCAGCTTGAACCTTTACATAGAGACCCAGTACTTC.

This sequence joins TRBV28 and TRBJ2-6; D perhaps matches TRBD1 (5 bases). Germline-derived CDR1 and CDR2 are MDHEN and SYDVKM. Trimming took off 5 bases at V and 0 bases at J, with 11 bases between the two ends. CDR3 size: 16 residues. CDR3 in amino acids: CASSPTGISGANVLTF. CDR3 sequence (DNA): TGTGCCAGCAGTCCCACAGGAATCTCTGGGGCCAACGTCCTGACTTTC.

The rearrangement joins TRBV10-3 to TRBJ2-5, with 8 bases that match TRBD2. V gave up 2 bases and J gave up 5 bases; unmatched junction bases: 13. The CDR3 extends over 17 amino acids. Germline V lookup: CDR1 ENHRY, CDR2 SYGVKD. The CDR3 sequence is CAISEPTSGYFGETQYF. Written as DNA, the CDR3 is TGTGCCATCAGTGAGCCCACTAGCGGCTACTTCGGTGAGACCCAGTACTTC.

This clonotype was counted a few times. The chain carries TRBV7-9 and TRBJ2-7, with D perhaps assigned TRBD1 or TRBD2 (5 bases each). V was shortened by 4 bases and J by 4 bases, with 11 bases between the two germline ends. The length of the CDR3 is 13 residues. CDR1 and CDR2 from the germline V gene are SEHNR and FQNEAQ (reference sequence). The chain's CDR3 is CASSSGTEYEQYF. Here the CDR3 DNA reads TGTGCCAGCAGCTCCGGGACGGAATACGAGCAGTACTTC.

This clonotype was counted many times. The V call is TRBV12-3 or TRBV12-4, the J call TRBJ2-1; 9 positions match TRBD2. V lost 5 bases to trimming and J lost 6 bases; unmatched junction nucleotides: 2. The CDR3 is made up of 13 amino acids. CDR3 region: CASSASGANEQFF. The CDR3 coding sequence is TGTGCCAGCAGTGCTAGCGGGGCCAATGAGCAGTTCTTC.

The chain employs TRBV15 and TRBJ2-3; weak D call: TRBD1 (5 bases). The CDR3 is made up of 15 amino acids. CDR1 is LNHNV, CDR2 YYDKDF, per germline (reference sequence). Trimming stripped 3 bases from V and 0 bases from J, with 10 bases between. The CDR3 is CATSSRGLSTDTQYF. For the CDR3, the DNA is TGTGCCACCAGCAGTAGGGGCCTCAGCACAGATACGCAGTATTTT. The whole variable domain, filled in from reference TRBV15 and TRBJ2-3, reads DAMVIQNPRYQVTQFGKPVTLSCSQTLNHNVMYWYQQKSSQAPKLLFHYYDKDFNNEADTPDNFQSRRPNTSFCFLDIRSPGLGDTAMYLCATSSRGLSTDTQYFGPGTRLTVL.

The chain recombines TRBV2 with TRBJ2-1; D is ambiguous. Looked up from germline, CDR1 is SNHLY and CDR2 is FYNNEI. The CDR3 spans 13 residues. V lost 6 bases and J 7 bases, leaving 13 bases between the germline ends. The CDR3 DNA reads TGTGCCAGCAGCCCTCCCGGAGTTAATGAGCAGTTCTTC. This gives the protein CASSPPGVNEQFF.

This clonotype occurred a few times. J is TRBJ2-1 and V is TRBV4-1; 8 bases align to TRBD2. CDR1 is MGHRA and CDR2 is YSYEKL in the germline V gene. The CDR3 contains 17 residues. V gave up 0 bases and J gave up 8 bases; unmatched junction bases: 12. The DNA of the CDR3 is TGCGCCAGCAGCCAAGATCGGGCGGGAGGACGTGTCCATGAGCAGTTCTTC. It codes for CASSQDRAGGRVHEQFF.

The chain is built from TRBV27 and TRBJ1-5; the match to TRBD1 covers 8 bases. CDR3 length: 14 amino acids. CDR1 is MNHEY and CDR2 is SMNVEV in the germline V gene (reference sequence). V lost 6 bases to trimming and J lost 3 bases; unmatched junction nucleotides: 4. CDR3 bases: TGTGCCAGCAGACCACAGGGGGTCAATCAGCCCCAGCATTTT. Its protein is CASRPQGVNQPQHF.

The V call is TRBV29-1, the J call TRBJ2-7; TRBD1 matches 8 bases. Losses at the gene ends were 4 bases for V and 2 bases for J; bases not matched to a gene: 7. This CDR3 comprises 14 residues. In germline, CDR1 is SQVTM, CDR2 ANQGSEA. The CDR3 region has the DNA TGCAGCGTTGGGCGGGACAGGTCCCCCTACGAGCAGTACTTC. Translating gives CSVGRDRSPYEQYF.